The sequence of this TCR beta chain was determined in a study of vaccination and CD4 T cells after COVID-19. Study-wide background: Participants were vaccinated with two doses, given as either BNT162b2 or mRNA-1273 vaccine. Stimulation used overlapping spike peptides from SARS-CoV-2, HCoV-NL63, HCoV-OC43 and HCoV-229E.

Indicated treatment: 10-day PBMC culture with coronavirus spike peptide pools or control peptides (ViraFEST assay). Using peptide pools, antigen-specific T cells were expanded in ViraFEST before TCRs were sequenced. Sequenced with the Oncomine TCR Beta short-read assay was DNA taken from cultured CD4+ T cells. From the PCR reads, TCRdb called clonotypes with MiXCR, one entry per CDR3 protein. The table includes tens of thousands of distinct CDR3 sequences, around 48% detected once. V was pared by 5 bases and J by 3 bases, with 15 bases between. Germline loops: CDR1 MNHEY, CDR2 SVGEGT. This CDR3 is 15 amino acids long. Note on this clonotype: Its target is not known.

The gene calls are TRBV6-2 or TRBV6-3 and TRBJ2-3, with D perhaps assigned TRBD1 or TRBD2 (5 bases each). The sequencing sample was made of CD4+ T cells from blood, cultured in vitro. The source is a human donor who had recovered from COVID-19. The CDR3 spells CASSPRDPLTDTQYF. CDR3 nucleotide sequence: TGTGCCAGCAGTCCCCGGGACCCTCTGACAGATACGCAGTATTTT.